Listed here are 2 T cell receptor beta chains from one sample, sequenced in a study of regulatory T cells in long-lasting Graves disease. According to the study, TCR beta libraries were built with iRepertoire HTBI primers and CDR3-region Arm-PCR. Using its own MiXCR run on the multiplex PCR reads, TCRdb lists one record per CDR3 protein. The table has 300,000 to 400,000 distinct CDR3 sequences, 16% seen once. As to time point: newly diagnosed GD, antithyroid drugs for less than 3 months. Construction of the TCR library relied on RNA isolated from PBMCs. These data were also filed under a second study, of T cells in Graves' hyperthyroidism and ophthalmopathy.

This sample comprised peripheral blood mononuclear cells (PBMCs), obtained at new diagnosis, from a patient treated with antithyroid drugs. These receptors all stem from a man aged 35-49 years with Graves disease.

The rearrangement links TRBV5-1 to TRBJ2-1; perhaps TRBD2 as D (6 bases). The CDR3 loop spans 13 amino acids. V shed 2 bases and J shed 5 bases, with 8 bases lying between them. Looked up from germline, CDR1 is SGHRS and CDR2 is YFSETQ. The CDR3 region has the DNA TGCGCCAGCAGCTTTACTAGCAACAATGAGCAGTTCTTC. Protein: CASSFTSNNEQFF. Variable domain in full (rest from reference TRBV5-1 and TRBJ2-1): KAGVTQTPRYLIKTRGQQVTLSCSPISGHRSVSWYQQTPGQGLQFLFEYFSETQRNKGNFPGRFSGRQFSNSRSEMNVSTLELGDSALYLCASSFTSNNEQFFGPGTRLTVL.

Many counts were recorded for this clonotype. V usage is TRBV7-2 and J usage is TRBJ2-3; 7 bases map to TRBD2. Looked up from germline, CDR1 is SGHTA and CDR2 is FQGNSA. J was trimmed by 4 bases and V by 5 bases; bases with no gene match: 12. The CDR3 loop spans 16 amino acids. CDR3 region: CASSKRRGVSADTQYF. The DNA for the CDR3 is TGTGCCAGCAGCAAGCGCCGGGGGGTTAGCGCAGATACGCAGTATTTT. The whole variable domain, filled in from reference TRBV7-2 and TRBJ2-3, reads GAGVSQSPSNKVTEKGKDVELRCDPISGHTALYWYRQSLGQGLEFLIYFQGNSAPDKSGLPSDRFSAERTGGSVSTLTIQRTQQEDSAVYLCASSKRRGVSADTQYFGPGTRLTVL.